The clone carrying this TCR beta chain was observed a handful of times. Its specificity is unknown. The sample is drawn from a study of human T cells and chemical hapten exposure. Whole-study context: Small discrepancies in pooled library volume mainly accounted for the varying TCR yields per sample. Study-level findings and limits: Among TCRs, those above 1 in 1000 frequency were unaffected by DPC sensitization.

This CDR3 is 15 amino acids long. In germline, CDR1 is MNHEY, CDR2 SMNVEV (reference sequence). Trimming removed 2 bases from V and 9 bases from J; junction bases left unmatched: 9. Time point described: healthy volunteer bleed at 2 weeks. Unfractionated whole blood yielded the extracted total RNA. Each cDNA molecule in the library carried unique molecular identifiers. As originally analysed: Sample TCR totals centred on a median of 95,638, ranging about 23,224 to 690,600. MiXCR was run by TCRdb on the RACE reads, yielding one entry per CDR3 protein. The V and J calls were determined by TCRdb, not by the authors. The table lists about 130,000 distinct CDR3 sequences, more than 7.5% of them singletons.

This clonotype originated in a male donor in good health. Some clones in this sample may be carry-over from other donors' samples. This chain connects TRBV27 to TRBJ2-1; TRBD2 agrees at 8 bases. Sequencing was performed on whole blood. The CDR3, as DNA: TGTGCCAGCAGTTTAAAGGCTAGCGGGTTGGGTGAGCAGTTCTTC. Encoded protein: CASSLKASGLGEQFF.